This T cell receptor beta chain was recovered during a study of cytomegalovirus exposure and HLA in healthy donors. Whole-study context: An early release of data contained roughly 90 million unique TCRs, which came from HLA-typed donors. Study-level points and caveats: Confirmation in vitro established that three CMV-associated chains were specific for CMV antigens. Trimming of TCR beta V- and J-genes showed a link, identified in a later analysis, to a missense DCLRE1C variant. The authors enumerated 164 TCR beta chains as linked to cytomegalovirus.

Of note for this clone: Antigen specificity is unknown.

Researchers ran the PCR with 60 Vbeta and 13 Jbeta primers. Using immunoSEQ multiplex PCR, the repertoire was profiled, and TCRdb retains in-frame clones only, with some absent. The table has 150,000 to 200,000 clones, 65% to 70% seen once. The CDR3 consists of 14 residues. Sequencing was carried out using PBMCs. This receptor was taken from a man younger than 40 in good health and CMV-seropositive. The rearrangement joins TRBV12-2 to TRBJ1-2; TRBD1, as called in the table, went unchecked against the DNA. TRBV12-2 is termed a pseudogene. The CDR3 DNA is TGTGCAAGTCGCTGGGGACAGTCTAACTATGGCTACACCTTC. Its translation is CASRWGQSNYGYTF.